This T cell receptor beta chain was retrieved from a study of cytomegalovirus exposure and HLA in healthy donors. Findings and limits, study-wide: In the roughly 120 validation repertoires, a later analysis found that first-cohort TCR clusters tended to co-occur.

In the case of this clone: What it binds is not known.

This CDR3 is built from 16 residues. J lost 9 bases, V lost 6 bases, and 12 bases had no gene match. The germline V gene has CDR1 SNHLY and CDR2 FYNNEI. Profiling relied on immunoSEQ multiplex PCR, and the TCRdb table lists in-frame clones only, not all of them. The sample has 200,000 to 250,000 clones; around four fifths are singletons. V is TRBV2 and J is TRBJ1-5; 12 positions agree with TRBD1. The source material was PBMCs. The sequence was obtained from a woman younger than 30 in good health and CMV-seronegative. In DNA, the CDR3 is TGTGCCAGCAGCTCGGGACAGGGGGCCTCACAACGGCCCCAGCATTTT. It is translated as CASSSGQGASQRPQHF.